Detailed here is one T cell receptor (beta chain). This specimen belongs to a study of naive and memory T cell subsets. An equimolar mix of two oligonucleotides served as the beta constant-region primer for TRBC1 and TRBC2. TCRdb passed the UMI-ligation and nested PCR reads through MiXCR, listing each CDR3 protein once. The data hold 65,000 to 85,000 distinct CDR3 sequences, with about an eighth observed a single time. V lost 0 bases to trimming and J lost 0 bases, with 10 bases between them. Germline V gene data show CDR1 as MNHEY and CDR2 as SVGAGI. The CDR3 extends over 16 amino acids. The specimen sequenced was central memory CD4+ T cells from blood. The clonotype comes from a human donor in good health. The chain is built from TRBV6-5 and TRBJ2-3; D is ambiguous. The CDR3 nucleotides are TGTGCCAGCAGTTACTCGAGCCCCGGGAGCACAGATACGCAGTATTTT. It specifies CASSYSSPGSTDTQYF.